Listed here are 11 T cell receptor beta chains from one sample, sequenced in a study of T cell responses to AZD1222 COVID-19 vaccine. Produced via immunoSEQ multiplex PCR; TCRdb's table is partial and in-frame only. The repertoire has approximately 100,000 clones, around nine tenths of them found once; the top ten carry roughly 2.5%. The sequenced sample was peripheral blood, obtained 28 days after the second AZD1222 dose. These receptors were collected from an adult who received the AZD1222 COVID-19 vaccine.

J is TRBJ2-3 and V is TRBV3-1 (or the pseudogene TRBV3-2); D gene unclear. Per germline, CDR1 LGHDT and CDR2 YNNKEL (reference sequence). V dropped 6 bases and J dropped 9 bases, with 16 bases sitting between them. The length of the CDR3 is 13 residues. CDR3 in DNA: TGTGCCAGCAGTCCGGCCCTGATAGGGACGCAGTATTTT. This codes for CASSPALIGTQYF.

The chain couples TRBV12-3 or TRBV12-4 to TRBJ1-1; 7 bases agree with TRBD1. V lost 8 bases, J lost 3 bases, and 0 bases stayed unmatched. The CDR3 consists of 11 residues. CDR3 amino acids: CASQGDTEAFF. The CDR3 nucleotides are TGTGCCAGCCAGGGGGACACTGAAGCTTTCTTT.

The V call is TRBV19, the J call TRBJ2-1, with a tentative D call TRBD2 (6 bases). Germline V gene lookup returns CDR1 LNHDA and CDR2 SQIVND (reference sequence). This CDR3 has 16 amino acids. Deletions cut 2 bases from V and 5 bases from J, with 16 bases between. CDR3 coding DNA: TGTGCCAGTAGTATACCCGGCGGGAAAAGCCACAATGAGCAGTTCTTC. The encoded protein is CASSIPGGKSHNEQFF.

The chain uses TRBV9 and TRBJ1-1, with a weak D call TRBD1 (5 bases). CDR3 length: 14 residues. Trimming removed 0 bases from V and 4 bases from J, with 10 bases in between. The germline CDR1 and CDR2 sequences are SGDLS and YYNGEE. The CDR3 DNA is TGTGCCAGCAGCGTAGGGCTCCAGGGCACTGAAGCTTTCTTT. Its protein product is CASSVGLQGTEAFF. Together with reference TRBV9 and TRBJ1-1, the CDR3 gives the full variable domain: DSGVTQTPKHLITATGQRVTLRCSPRSGDLSVYWYQQSLDQGLQFLIQYYNGEERAKGNILERFSAQQFPDLHSELNLSSLELGDSALYFCASSVGLQGTEAFFGQGTRLTVV.

This chain connects TRBV5-1 to TRBJ1-5; no clear D gene. Trimming removed 5 bases from V and 4 bases from J, with 10 bases in between. The CDR3 contains 13 residues. Germline V gives CDR1 SGHRS, CDR2 YFSETQ. In DNA, the CDR3 is TGCGCCAGCAGGGAGGGAAAAAATCAGCCCCAGCATTTT. The encoded protein is CASREGKNQPQHF.

CDR3 DNA sequence: TGTGCCAGCAGCCGGGGACTAGCGGGCGGAGCTAACACCGGGGAGCTGTTTTTT. The encoded protein is CASSRGLAGGANTGELFF. This chain joins TRBV4-2 and TRBJ2-2; 12 bases match TRBD2. V gave up 4 bases and J gave up 2 bases; unmatched junction bases: 8. The CDR3 covers 18 residues. Germline loops: CDR1 LGHNA, CDR2 YNFKEQ.

CDR3 in amino acids: CASRNDRVLSYEQYF. CDR3 DNA: TGTGCCAGCAGAAACGACAGGGTCCTTAGCTACGAGCAGTACTTC. The chain carries TRBV28 and TRBJ2-7; 7 bases fit TRBD1. V shed 6 bases and J 3 bases; nucleotides not matched to a gene: 11. CDR3 length equals 15 residues. CDR1 and CDR2 from the germline V gene are MDHEN and SYDVKM.

The genes are TRBV6-5 and TRBJ1-5; TRBD1 agrees at 9 bases. CDR1 is MNHEY and CDR2 is SVGAGI in the germline V gene. The J segment lost 0 bases and the V segment lost 7 bases, leaving 4 bases of the junction unmatched. There are 15 residues in the CDR3. The CDR3 spells CASKGQGYSNQPQHF. In nucleotides, the CDR3 is TGTGCCAGCAAGGGACAGGGTTATAGCAATCAGCCCCAGCATTTT.

This clone was counted a few times. In nucleotides, the CDR3 is TGTGCCAGCAAAATACAGGTCTGGCCCTATGGCTACACCTTC. Protein sequence: CASKIQVWPYGYTF. The chain combines TRBV2 with TRBJ1-2, with a possible D match to TRBD1 (5 bases). The CDR3 has 14 amino acids. The V gene lost 7 bases and the J gene lost 4 bases, with 16 bases spanning the gap. Germline-derived CDR1 and CDR2 are SNHLY and FYNNEI. The whole variable domain, filled in from reference TRBV2 and TRBJ1-2, reads EPEVTQTPSHQVTQMGQEVILRCVPISNHLYFYWYRQILGQKVEFLVSFYNNEISEKSEIFDDQFSVERPDGSNFTLKIRSTKLEDSAMYFCASKIQVWPYGYTFGSGTRLTVV.

J is TRBJ2-2 and V is TRBV7-2; no definite D call. This CDR3 comprises 15 residues. Germline V gene lookup returns CDR1 SGHTA and CDR2 FQGNSA. Trimming shortened V by 3 bases and J by 0 bases, and 8 bases separated the two germline ends. The CDR3: CASSLTFANTGELFF. The DNA of the CDR3 is TGTGCCAGCAGCTTGACCTTCGCGAACACCGGGGAGCTGTTTTTT.

This clone appeared a single time. The junction does not match germline at one end; this may be a read error. The chain combines TRBV30 with TRBJ1-2; TRBD1 is a possible D gene (6 bases). The CDR3 has 13 amino acids. Germline-derived CDR1 and CDR2 are GTSNPN and SVGIG (reference sequence). This CDR3 is CAWRWGAKYGYTF. CDR3 sequence (DNA): TGTGCCTGGAGATGGGGGGCTAAGTATGGCTACACCTTC. Drawing the rest from reference TRBV30 and TRBJ1-2, the complete variable domain is SQTIHQWPATLVQPVGSPLSLECTVEGTSNPNLYWYRQAAGRGLQLLFYSVGIGQISSEVPQNLSASRPQDRQFILSSKKLLLSDSGFYLCAWRWGAKYGYTFGSGTRLTVV.